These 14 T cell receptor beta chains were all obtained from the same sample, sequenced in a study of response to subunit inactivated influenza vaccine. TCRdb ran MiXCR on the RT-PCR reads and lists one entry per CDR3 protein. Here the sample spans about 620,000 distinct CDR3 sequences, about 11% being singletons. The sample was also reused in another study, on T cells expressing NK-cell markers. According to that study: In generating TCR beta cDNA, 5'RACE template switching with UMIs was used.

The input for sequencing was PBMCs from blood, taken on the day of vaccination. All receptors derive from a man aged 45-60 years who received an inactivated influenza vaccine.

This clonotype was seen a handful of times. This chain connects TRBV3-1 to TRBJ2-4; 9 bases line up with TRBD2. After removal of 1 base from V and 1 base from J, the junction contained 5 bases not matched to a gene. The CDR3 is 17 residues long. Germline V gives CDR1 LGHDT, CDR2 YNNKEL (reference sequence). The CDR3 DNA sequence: TGTGCCAGCAGCCAAGGTCGCGGACTAGCGGCCAAAAACATTCAGTACTTC. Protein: CASSQGRGLAAKNIQYF.

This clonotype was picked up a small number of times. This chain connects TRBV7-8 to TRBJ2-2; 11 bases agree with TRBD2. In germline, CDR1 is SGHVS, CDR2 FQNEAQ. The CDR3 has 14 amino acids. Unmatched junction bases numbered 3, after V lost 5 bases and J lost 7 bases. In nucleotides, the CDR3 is TGTGCCAGCAGCCGGGGACTAGCGGACGGGGAGCTGTTTTTT. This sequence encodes CASSRGLADGELFF.

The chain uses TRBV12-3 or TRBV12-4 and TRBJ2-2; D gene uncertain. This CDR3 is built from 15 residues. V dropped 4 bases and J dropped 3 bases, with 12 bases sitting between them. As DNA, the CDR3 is TGTGCCAGCAGTTCTACTCCACAATACACCGGGGAGCTGTTTTTT. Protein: CASSSTPQYTGELFF.

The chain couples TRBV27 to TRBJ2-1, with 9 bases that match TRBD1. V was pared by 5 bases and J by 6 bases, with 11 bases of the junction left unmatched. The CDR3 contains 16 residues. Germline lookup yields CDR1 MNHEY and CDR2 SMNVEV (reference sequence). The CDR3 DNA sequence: TGTGCCAGCAGTAGATTTTGGACAGGGGTATCCAATGAGCAGTTCTTC. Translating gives CASSRFWTGVSNEQFF.

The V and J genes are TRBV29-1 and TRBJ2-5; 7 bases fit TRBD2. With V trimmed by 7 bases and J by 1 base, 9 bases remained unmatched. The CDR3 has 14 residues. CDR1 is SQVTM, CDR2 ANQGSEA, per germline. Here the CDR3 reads CSAGGGEIQETQYF. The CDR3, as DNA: TGCAGCGCTGGGGGGGGGGAAATCCAAGAGACCCAGTACTTC.

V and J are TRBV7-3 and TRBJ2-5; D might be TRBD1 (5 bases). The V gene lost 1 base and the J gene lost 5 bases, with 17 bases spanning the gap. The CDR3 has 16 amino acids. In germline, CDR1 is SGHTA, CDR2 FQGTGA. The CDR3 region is CASSLKPGMPVETQYF. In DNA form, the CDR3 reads TGTGCCAGCAGCTTAAAACCAGGGATGCCTGTGGAGACCCAGTACTTC.

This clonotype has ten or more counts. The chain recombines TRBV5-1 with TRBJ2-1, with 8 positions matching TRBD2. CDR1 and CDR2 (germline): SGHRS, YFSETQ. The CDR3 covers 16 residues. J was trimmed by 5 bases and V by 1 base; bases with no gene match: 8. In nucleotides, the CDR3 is TGCGCCAGCAGCTTGATGTACAGCGGGAGCCACAATGAGCAGTTCTTC. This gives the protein CASSLMYSGSHNEQFF.

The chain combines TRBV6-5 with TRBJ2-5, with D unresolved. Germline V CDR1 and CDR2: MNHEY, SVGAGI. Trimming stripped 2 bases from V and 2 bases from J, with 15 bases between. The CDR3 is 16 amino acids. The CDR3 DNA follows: TGTGCCAGCAGTTACGCTAATTGGGCCACTCAAGAGACCCAGTACTTC. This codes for CASSYANWATQETQYF.

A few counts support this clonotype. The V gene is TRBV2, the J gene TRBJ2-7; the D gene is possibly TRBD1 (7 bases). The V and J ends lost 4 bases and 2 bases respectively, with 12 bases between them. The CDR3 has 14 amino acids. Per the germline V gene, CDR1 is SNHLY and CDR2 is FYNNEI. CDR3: CASSGQGGPYEQYF. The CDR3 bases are TGTGCCAGCAGTGGGCAGGGGGGACCCTACGAGCAGTACTTC.

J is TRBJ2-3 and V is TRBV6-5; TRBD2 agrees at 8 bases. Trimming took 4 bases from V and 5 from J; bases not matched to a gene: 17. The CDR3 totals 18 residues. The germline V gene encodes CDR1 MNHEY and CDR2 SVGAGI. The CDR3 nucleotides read TGTGCCAGCAGTTCCGCCAGTCTTCCGGGACTAGTTATAGATACGCAGTATTTT. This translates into CASSSASLPGLVIDTQYF.

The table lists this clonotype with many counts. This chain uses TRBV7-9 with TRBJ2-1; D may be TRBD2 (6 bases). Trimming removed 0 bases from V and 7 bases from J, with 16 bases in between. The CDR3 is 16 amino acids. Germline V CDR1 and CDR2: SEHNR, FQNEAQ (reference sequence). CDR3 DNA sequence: TGTGCCAGCAGCTTAGCCAGCGGGCAGCGTAGAAATGAGCAGTTCTTC. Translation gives CASSLASGQRRNEQFF.

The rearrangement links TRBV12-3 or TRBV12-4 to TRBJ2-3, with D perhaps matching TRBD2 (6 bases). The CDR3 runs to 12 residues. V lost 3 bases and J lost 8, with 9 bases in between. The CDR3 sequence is CASSFIGGTQYF. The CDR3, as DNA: TGTGCCAGCAGTTTTATCGGGGGTACGCAGTATTTT.

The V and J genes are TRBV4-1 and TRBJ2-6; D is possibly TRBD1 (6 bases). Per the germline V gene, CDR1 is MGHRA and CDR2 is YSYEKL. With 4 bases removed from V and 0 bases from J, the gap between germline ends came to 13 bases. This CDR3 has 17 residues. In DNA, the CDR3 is TGCGCCAGCAGCCGCTTCCGGGACATCTCTGGGGCCAACGTCCTGACTTTC. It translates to CASSRFRDISGANVLTF.

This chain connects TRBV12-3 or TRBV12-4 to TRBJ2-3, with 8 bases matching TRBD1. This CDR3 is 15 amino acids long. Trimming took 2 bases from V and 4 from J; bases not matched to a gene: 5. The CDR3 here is CASSLKPGGADTQYF. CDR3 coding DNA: TGTGCCAGCAGTTTAAAGCCAGGGGGCGCAGATACGCAGTATTTT.